This note documents a single T cell receptor (beta chain) sequence. This sample is part of a study of blood T cell repertoires in COVID-19. Study-wide context: Samples came from the United States, Italy and Spain, spanning acute and convalescent COVID-19.

CDR1 and CDR2 from the germline V gene are KGHSH and LQKENI. CDR3 length: 17 residues. Trimming removed 3 bases at V and 5 bases at J, with 19 bases between. In the original workflow: Amplifying reference gene primers gave estimates of nucleated cell counts. This table comes from immunoSEQ multiplex PCR, and its TCRdb copy is limited to in-frame clones, with some not included. V and J calls and clone size come straight from that table; D and trimming were deduced from the DNA. This sample has around 200,000 clones, with roughly 85% found just once. This chain joins TRBV18 and TRBJ2-2, with D maybe TRBD2 (5 bases). The clonotype comes from a man aged 55 to 70 with acute or convalescent COVID-19. Sequencing was carried out using peripheral blood. The CDR3 here is CASSPSLASLRTGELFF. As DNA, the CDR3 is TGTGCCAGCTCACCGAGTTTGGCTAGCCTTCGGACCGGGGAGCTGTTTTTT.